The clone carrying this T cell receptor beta chain is categorized as medium-sized. V gave up 3 bases and J gave up 4 bases, with 11 bases separating them. The CDR3 spans 14 residues. The germline gives CDR1 SGDLS, CDR2 YYNGEE. The protocol was immunoSEQ multiplex PCR, while the TCRdb copy is restricted to in-frame clones and leaves out a portion. The data hold 25,000 to 35,000 clones, with about 83% observed a single time. This entry belongs to a study of OX40 agonist ivuxolimab in advanced cancers. The source is an adult with an advanced solid tumor such as melanoma, head and neck, liver or kidney cancer. Sequences were derived from CD4+ or CD8+ T cells sorted from blood, sampled in a trial of the OX40 agonist ivuxolimab. The rearrangement links TRBV9 to TRBJ2-1, with D possibly being TRBD1 (6 bases). Written as DNA, the CDR3 is TGTGCCAGCAGCGACAGGGAAGGATACAATGAGCAGTTCTTC. It translates to CASSDREGYNEQFF.